This T cell receptor beta chain was retrieved from a study of shared clonotypes between healthy human individuals. The study, taken as a whole, reports: Non-shared clonotypes had lower generation probabilities than clonotypes shared by all four sorted-subset donors. Researchers sampled blood only, noting tissue repertoires likely differ. The genetic and exposure-history diversity represented was limited by few donors.

None of the donors, who were healthy HIV-negative adults, had recently had acute infections or vaccinations. TCRdb keeps only in-frame clones here, not all; method: immunoSEQ multiplex PCR. Among a few million clones listed, around nine tenths were seen once. Concerning this clone itself: Its antigen is unknown. Other DNA sequences in the sample encode the same CDR3.

The CDR3 has 14 amino acids. Germline-derived CDR1 and CDR2 are MNHEY and SVGAGI. The germline V and J ends were trimmed by 2 bases and 3 bases, with 8 bases remaining between them. This chain uses TRBV6-5 with TRBJ1-5; D unresolved. This receptor was identified in a man aged 18 to 35 in good health. The specimen sequenced was naive CD4+ T cells sorted from blood. Subset denoted: CD45RA+ positively selected. This CDR3 is CASSYRGSNQPQHF. In DNA form, the CDR3 reads TGTGCCAGCAGTTACAGAGGGTCCAATCAGCCCCAGCATTTT.